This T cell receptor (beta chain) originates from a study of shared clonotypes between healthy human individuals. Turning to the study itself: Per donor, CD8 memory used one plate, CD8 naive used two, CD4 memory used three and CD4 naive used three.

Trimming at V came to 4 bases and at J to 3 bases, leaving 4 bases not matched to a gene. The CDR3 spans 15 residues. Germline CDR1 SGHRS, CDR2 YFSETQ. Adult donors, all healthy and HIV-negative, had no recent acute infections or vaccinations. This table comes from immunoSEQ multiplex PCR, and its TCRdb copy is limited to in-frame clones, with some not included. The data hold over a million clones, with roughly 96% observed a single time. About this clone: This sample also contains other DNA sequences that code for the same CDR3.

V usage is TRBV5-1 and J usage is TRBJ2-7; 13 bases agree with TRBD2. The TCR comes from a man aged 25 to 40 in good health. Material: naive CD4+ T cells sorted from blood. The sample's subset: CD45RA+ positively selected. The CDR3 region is CASSQGLAGLYEQYF. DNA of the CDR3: TGCGCCAGCAGCCAGGGACTAGCGGGGCTCTACGAGCAGTACTTC.